The sequence of this T cell receptor (beta chain) was determined in a study of blood T cells in healthy people across ages. Caucasian individuals from Russia who were healthy and aged 6 to 90 acted as donors. A second PCR of 7 to 11 cycles used a sample-barcoded 5' primer and a J-beta primer mix. TCRdb fed the 5' RACE reads into MiXCR, producing one record per CDR3 protein. This sample has approximately 1.5 million distinct CDR3 sequences, with 40% to 45% found just once. CDR3 length: 11 amino acids. V lost 4 bases and J lost 12, with 10 bases in between. Germline CDR1 is MGHDK and CDR2 is SYGVNS. The sequencing input was blood. V usage is TRBV25-1 and J usage is TRBJ2-1; D uncertain. The TCR was taken from a woman aged 18-29 years in good health. CDR3 sequence: CASSVSERQFF. CDR3 sequence (DNA): TGTGCCAGCAGTGTCTCTGAACGGCAGTTCTTC.